This T cell receptor beta chain was found in a study of beta chain features in type 1 diabetes. The isolated RNA, all of it, was reverse transcribed, so expressed TCRB transcripts were what got sequenced. Only in-frame clones appear in the TCRdb table, and some are missing; sequencing was by immunoSEQ multiplex PCR. Of 600,000 to 700,000 clones in the sample, roughly 13% are singletons; the top ten hold less than 0.025%. With regard to this clone: The antigen is not known.

General study results and limits: A potential PCR bias toward shorter templates would be equal in patient and control samples. When Type 1 diabetes patients were examined, their TCRB CDR3s proved moderately but significantly shorter in all four CD4+ subsets.

Researchers reported sorting CD4+ naive, central memory, regulatory and stem cell-like memory cells via CD45RO/CCR7/CD25/CD127/CD95/CD27. CDR1 and CDR2 from the germline V gene are SGHDT and YYEEEE. There are 16 residues in the CDR3. Trimming took 1 base from V and 0 from J, leaving 12 bases between them. Sequencing was carried out using naive CD4+ T cells from blood. The receptor was derived from a man between 18 and 29 years old with type 1 diabetes. V is TRBV5-6 and J is TRBJ2-3, with a possible D match to TRBD1 (6 bases). As DNA, the CDR3 is TGTGCCAGCAGCTTGCGGAGACAGGCGAGCACAGATACGCAGTATTTT. This gives the protein CASSLRRQASTDTQYF.